The 6 T cell receptor beta chains below come from one sample, sequenced in a study of metastatic and nonmetastatic thyroid tumors. Each patient went into thyroid surgery without having received any treatment. TCRdb re-processed the PCR reads through MiXCR. Among about 93,000 clones, about 13% were seen once, and the ten largest hold roughly 12%. Sequenced: blood. The origin of the receptors is a female donor with papillary thyroid cancer or a benign thyroid nodule (not recorded which). Some clones in this sample may be carry-over from other donors' samples.

Worth noting for this clone: It may be a read error: a sequence one base away is much more abundant. The sample contains more than one DNA sequence encoding this CDR3. The chain joins TRBV6-2 or TRBV6-3 to TRBJ2-5; 8 bases line up with TRBD1. The germline gives CDR1 MNHEY, CDR2 SVGEGT. This CDR3 comprises 15 residues. V lost 5 bases, J lost 3 bases, and 8 bases stayed unmatched. The CDR3 protein is CASSPPGTGKETQYF. The CDR3 nucleotides read TGTGCCAGCAGTCCCCCCGGGACAGGCAAAGAGACCCAGTACTTC.

This clone was counted at least ten times. V usage is TRBV5-1 and J usage is TRBJ2-3, with 10 bases that match TRBD2. The CDR3 runs to 16 residues. Germline values: CDR1 SGHRS, CDR2 YFSETQ. Trimming at V came to 0 bases and at J to 2 bases, leaving 3 bases not matched to a gene. CDR3 sequence reads: CASSLVTSGNTDTQYF. DNA for the CDR3: TGCGCCAGCAGCTTGGTAACTAGCGGGAACACAGATACGCAGTATTTT.

This rearrangement joins TRBV9 to TRBJ2-7; D is perhaps TRBD1 (6 bases). The CDR3 has 16 amino acids. In germline, CDR1 is SGDLS, CDR2 YYNGEE. V was pared by 0 bases and J by 4 bases, with 17 bases between. The CDR3: CASSVAVQGPKYEQYF. As DNA, the CDR3 is TGTGCCAGCAGCGTAGCTGTACAGGGTCCCAAATACGAGCAGTACTTC. Based on the CDR3 plus reference TRBV9 and TRBJ2-7, the full variable domain is DSGVTQTPKHLITATGQRVTLRCSPRSGDLSVYWYQQSLDQGLQFLIQYYNGEERAKGNILERFSAQQFPDLHSELNLSSLELGDSALYFCASSVAVQGPKYEQYFGPGTRLTVT.

There are a few counts of this clone. J is TRBJ1-1 and V is TRBV12-3 or TRBV12-4; possible D gene TRBD1, 5 bases. V was cut by 1 base and J by 8 bases, with 11 bases left in between. The CDR3 spans 13 residues. Here the CDR3 reads CASSLGQGQEAFF. In DNA, the CDR3 is TGTGCCAGCAGTTTAGGGCAGGGCCAAGAAGCTTTCTTT.

The table lists this clone with many counts. J is TRBJ1-3 and V is TRBV11-1; the match to TRBD1 covers 9 bases. Per the germline V gene, CDR1 is SGHAT and CDR2 is FQDESV (reference sequence). V gave up 5 bases and J gave up 0 bases; unmatched junction bases: 5. There are 16 residues in the CDR3. In DNA form, the CDR3 reads TGTGCCAGCAGCCGCGACAGGGGGGACTCTGGAAACACCATATATTTT. Translating it yields CASSRDRGDSGNTIYF.

To note about this clone: Germline is not matched at one junction end, which may reflect a read error. The chain has TRBV6-1 and TRBJ1-1; D not certain. Germline CDR1 MNHNS, CDR2 SASEGT. The CDR3 is 13 amino acids. The CDR3 DNA reads TGTGCCATCAGTATGTGGTGGAACACTGAAGCTTTCTTT. Protein: CAISMWWNTEAFF.